This T cell receptor (beta chain) was captured by sequencing in a study of CD4 T cells in relation to SARS-CoV-2 and coronaviruses. Broader study findings: Each donor contributed either pre-pandemic or post-infection samples, not both.

Before the COVID-19 pandemic, during about 2010-2018, CD4+ T cells were taken from unexposed donors. CD4+ T cells were isolated from the cells after less than 13 days of culture. Cells permitting, SARS-CoV-2 S/N and four cold-coronavirus spikes were tested on unexposed-donor CD4+ T cells. In regard to this clone: Antigen: not known.

The repertoire was sequenced with immunoSEQ multiplex PCR; TCRdb's copy has only in-frame clones and lacks some. The data contain about 26,000 clones, 70% to 80% of them singletons. The CDR3 covers 13 residues. Per germline, CDR1 SQVTM and CDR2 ANQGSEA. V shed 0 bases and J shed 4 bases, with 9 bases lying between them. This sequence joins TRBV29-1 and TRBJ1-1; D is uncertain. The receptor's source is a human donor in good health. Sequenced sample: CD4+ T cells from PBMCs, cultured in vitro. The CDR3 reads CSVEEDPGTEAFF. As DNA, the CDR3 is TGCAGCGTTGAAGAGGATCCAGGCACTGAAGCTTTCTTT.